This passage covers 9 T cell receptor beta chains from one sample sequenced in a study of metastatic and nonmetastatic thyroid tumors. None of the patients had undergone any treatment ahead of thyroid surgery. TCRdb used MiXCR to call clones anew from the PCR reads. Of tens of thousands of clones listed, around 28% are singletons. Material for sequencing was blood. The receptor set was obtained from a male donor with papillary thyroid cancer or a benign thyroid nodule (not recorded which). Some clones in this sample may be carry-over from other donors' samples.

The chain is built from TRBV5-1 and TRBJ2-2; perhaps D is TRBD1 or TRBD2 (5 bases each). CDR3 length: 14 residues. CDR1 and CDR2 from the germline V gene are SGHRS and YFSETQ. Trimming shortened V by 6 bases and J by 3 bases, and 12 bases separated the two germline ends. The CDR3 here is CASIEGQYTGELFF. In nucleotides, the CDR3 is TGCGCCAGCATTGAGGGGCAGTACACCGGGGAGCTGTTTTTT. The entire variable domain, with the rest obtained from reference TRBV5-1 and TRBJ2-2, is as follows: KAGVTQTPRYLIKTRGQQVTLSCSPISGHRSVSWYQQTPGQGLQFLFEYFSETQRNKGNFPGRFSGRQFSNSRSEMNVSTLELGDSALYLCASIEGQYTGELFFGEGSRLTVL.

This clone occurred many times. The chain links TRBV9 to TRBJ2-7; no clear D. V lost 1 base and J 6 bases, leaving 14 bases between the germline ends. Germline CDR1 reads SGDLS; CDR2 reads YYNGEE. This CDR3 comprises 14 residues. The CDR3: CASSVHPGRSEQYF. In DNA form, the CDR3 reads TGTGCCAGCAGCGTACACCCTGGTAGGAGCGAGCAGTACTTC.

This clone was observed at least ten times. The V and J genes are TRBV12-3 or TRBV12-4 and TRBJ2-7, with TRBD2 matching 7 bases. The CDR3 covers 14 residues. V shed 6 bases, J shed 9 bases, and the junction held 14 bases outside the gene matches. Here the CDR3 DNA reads TGTGCCAGCAGCCTCCGGGGGGAGGGTGGGGGGCAGTACTTC. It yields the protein CASSLRGEGGGQYF.

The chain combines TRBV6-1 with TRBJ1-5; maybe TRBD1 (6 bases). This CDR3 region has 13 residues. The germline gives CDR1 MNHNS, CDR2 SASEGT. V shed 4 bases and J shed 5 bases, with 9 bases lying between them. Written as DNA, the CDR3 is TGTGCCAGCAGTGGGACAGTCGATCAGCCCCAGCATTTT. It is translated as CASSGTVDQPQHF.

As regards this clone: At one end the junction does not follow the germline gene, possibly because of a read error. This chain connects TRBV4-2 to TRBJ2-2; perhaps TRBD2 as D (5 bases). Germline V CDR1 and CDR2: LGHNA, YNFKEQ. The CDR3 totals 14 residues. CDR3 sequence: CSSSQVGGTGELFF. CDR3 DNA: TGTTCCAGCAGCCAAGTAGGAGGCACCGGGGAGCTGTTTTTT.

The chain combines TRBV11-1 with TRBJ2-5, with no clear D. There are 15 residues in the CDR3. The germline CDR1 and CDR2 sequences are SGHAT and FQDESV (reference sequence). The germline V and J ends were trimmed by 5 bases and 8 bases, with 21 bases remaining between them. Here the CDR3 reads CASSRGTEALSTQYF. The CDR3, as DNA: TGTGCCAGCAGCCGAGGTACCGAGGCCCTCTCAACCCAGTACTTC.

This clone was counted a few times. The CDR3: CASSSFPAGVGNEQFF. The CDR3 DNA follows: TGTGCCAGCAGTTCGTTCCCAGCGGGAGTTGGCAATGAGCAGTTCTTC. The chain employs TRBV27 and TRBJ2-1; TRBD2 matches at 8 bases. The V gene end was trimmed by 4 bases and the J gene end by 6 bases; junction bases not matched to a gene: 11. The length of the CDR3 is 16 residues. Germline values: CDR1 MNHEY, CDR2 SMNVEV (reference sequence).

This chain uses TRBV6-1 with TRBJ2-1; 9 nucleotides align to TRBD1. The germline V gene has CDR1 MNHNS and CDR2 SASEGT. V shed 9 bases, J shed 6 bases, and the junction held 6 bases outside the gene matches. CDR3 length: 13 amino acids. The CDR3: CASTGTGLNEQFF. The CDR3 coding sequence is TGTGCCAGTACCGGGACAGGGCTCAATGAGCAGTTCTTC.

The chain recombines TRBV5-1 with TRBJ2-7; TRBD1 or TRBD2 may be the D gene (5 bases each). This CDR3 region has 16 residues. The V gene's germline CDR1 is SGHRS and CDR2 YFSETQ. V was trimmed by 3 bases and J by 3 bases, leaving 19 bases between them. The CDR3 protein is CASSWGCSGAHYEQYF. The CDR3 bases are TGCGCCAGCAGCTGGGGGTGCTCCGGTGCCCACTACGAGCAGTACTTC.